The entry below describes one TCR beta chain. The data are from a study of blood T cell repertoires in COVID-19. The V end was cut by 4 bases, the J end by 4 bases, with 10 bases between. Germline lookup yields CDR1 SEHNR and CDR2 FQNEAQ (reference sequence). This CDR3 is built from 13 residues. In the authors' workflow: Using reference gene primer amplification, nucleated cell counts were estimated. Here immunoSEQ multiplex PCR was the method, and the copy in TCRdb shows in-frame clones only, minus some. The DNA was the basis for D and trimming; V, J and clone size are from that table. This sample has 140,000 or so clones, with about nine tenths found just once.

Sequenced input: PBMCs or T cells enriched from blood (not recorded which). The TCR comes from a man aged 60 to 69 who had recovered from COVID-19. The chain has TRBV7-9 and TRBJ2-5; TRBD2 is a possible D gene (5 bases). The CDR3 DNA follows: TGTGCCAGCAGCTCAAGCGGCCCAGAGACCCAGTACTTC. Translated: CASSSSGPETQYF.